Following are 20 T cell receptor beta chains from one sample sequenced in a study of T cell clonality in common variable immunodeficiency. Libraries were prepared by immunoSEQ multiplex PCR; TCRdb keeps only in-frame clonotypes and omits some of them. The data list about 34,000 clones, none observed once; 0.95% falls to the top ten. Sample: peripheral blood mononuclear cells. These receptors were obtained from a person aged 18 to 75 in good health.

This clone was found many times. The read halts 3 residues ahead of the CDR3 end, with the missing end drawn from the germline J gene. The chain combines TRBV10-3 with TRBJ2-5; the match to TRBD1 covers 7 bases. The V and J ends lost 2 bases and 2 bases, in that order; junction bases with no gene match: 5. This CDR3 has 15 amino acids. Per germline, CDR1 ENHRY and CDR2 SYGVKD. The CDR3 DNA, read in part, is TGTGCCATCAGTGAGCCGGACAGGCCTCAAGAGACC. It encodes CAISEPDRPQET. The whole CDR3 protein is CAISEPDRPQETQYF.

This clone was counted at least ten times. Sequencing ends 3 residues short of the CDR3 end; the germline J gene provides the rest. The rearrangement joins TRBV20-1 to TRBJ2-7; tentative D call: TRBD1 (6 bases). Trimming took 3 bases from V and 0 from J, leaving 12 bases between them. The CDR3 consists of 14 residues. CDR1 is DFQATT and CDR2 is SNEGSKA in the germline V gene (reference sequence). CDR3 loop: CSARSTGYSYEQYF. The sequenced CDR3 bases are TGCAGTGCTAGGTCAACAGGGTACTCCTACGAG.

This clone has at least ten counts. The read finishes 3 residues shy of the CDR3 end, and the germline J gene is used to complete it. The chain uses TRBV14 and TRBJ2-3; possibly TRBD2 for D (5 bases). Trimming took 0 bases from V and 4 from J, leaving 8 bases between them. In germline, CDR1 is SGHDN, CDR2 FVKESK. The CDR3 has 14 amino acids. The CDR3 protein is CASSQDLAADTQYF. The DNA read from the CDR3 is TGTGCCAGCAGCCAAGATCTAGCTGCAGATACG.

This clone was found a few times. The read is 3 residues too short to cover the CDR3 end, so that end is filled in from the germline J gene. This chain uses TRBV7-7 with TRBJ2-3; D is perhaps TRBD2 (6 bases). The CDR3 has 16 residues. The V gene's germline CDR1 is SSHAT and CDR2 FNYEAQ (reference sequence). The CDR3 here is CASGLAPGWSTDTQYF. The DNA read from the CDR3 is TGTGCTAGCGGCTTAGCGCCCGGGTGGAGCACAGATACG.

This clone was found many times. From the germline J gene comes the end of the CDR3, since the read stops 3 residues before it. The chain has TRBV14 and TRBJ1-3; D is possibly TRBD1 (6 bases). V gave up 5 bases and J gave up 9 bases, with 14 bases separating them. The germline V gene encodes CDR1 SGHDN and CDR2 FVKESK. The CDR3 has 13 residues. The CDR3 DNA, read in part, is TGTGCCAGCAGCGCCGAGGGGGGGGGCACC. It specifies CASSAEGGGT. The complete CDR3 reads CASSAEGGGTIYF.

The table lists this clone with many counts. The CDR3 end falls 3 residues outside the read, so it is completed with the germline J gene. The chain is built from TRBV19 and TRBJ1-4; weak D call: TRBD1 (6 bases). V lost 4 bases to trimming and J lost 7 bases, with 10 bases between them. The CDR3 totals 13 residues. Germline V CDR1 and CDR2: LNHDA, SQIVND (reference sequence). The CDR3 bases that were read are TGTGCCAGTAGTAGGGGACAACTTGAAAAA. It encodes CASSRGQLEK. The CDR3 in full is CASSRGQLEKLFF. Full variable domain (rest looked up from reference TRBV19 and TRBJ1-4): DGGITQSPKYLFRKEGQNVTLSCEQNLNHDAMYWYRQDPGQGLRLIYYSQIVNDFQKGDIAEGYSVSREKKESFPLTVTSAQKNPTAFYLCASSRGQLEKLFFGSGTQLSVL.

This clone was seen a few times. The sequenced fragment ends 3 residues before the CDR3 boundary, so the rest is inferred from the germline J gene. This chain links TRBV7-2 with TRBJ1-2; D gene ambiguous. Germline V gene sequence: CDR1 SGHTA, CDR2 FQGNSA. The CDR3 is made up of 12 amino acids. CDR3 residues: CASSPQYNDYTF. CDR3 DNA, as far as it was read: TGTGCCAGCAGCCCTCAGTACAATGAC.

This clone is labeled medium-sized (0.01 to 0.1%). The junction does not match germline at one end; this may be a read error. The CDR3 spells CASSSDMNTEAFF. CDR3 DNA (partial): TGCGCCAGCAGCTCAGACATGAACACTGAA. The chain joins TRBV4-2 to TRBJ1-1, with D unresolved. The read gets to within 3 residues of the CDR3 end, and the germline J gene fills in the rest. The CDR3 sequence is 13 residues long. CDR1 is LGHNA and CDR2 is YNFKEQ in the germline V gene.

The sample holds many counts of this clone. The read is 3 residues too short to cover the CDR3 end, so that end is filled in from the germline J gene. The V gene is TRBV2, the J gene TRBJ1-3; D is possibly TRBD1 (6 bases). Germline V gives CDR1 SNHLY, CDR2 FYNNEI. This CDR3 spans 16 amino acids. V dropped 5 bases and J dropped 1 base, with 15 bases sitting between them. Partial CDR3 DNA: TGTGCCAGCAGTCAAAAGGCGGGGGCTTCTGGAAACACC. This codes for CASSQKAGASGNT. The whole CDR3 protein reads CASSQKAGASGNTIYF.

This clone was counted ten times or more. The read ends 3 residues early relative to the CDR3; the germline J gene fills the gap. This rearrangement joins TRBV29-1 to TRBJ2-7; D perhaps matches TRBD1 (7 bases). The V end was cut by 6 bases, the J end by 6 bases, with 15 bases between. This CDR3 has 12 amino acids. Germline-derived CDR1 and CDR2 are SQVTM and ANQGSEA. The CDR3 spells CSVAEGAVEQYF. The CDR3 bases that were read are TGCAGCGTCGCGGAGGGGGCAGTCGAG.

Ten or more counts support this clone. Coverage ceases 3 residues before the CDR3 finishes, and the germline J gene fills in the end. V is TRBV19 and J is TRBJ2-3; tentatively, D is TRBD2 (6 bases). V lost 5 bases and J lost 2, with 20 bases in between. Germline lookup yields CDR1 LNHDA and CDR2 SQIVND (reference sequence). The CDR3 length is 17 residues. The DNA read from the CDR3 is TGTGCCAGTAGTCTACATCCCGGGGGACTCACCACAGATACG. The encoded protein is CASSLHPGGLTTDT. The whole CDR3 protein is CASSLHPGGLTTDTQYF.

This clone showed up many times. The CDR3 extends 3 residues past the end of the read, so its final part is completed from the germline J gene. This chain links TRBV28 with TRBJ2-1; D gene uncertain. The V end lost 5 bases, the J end lost 5 bases, and 16 bases lay between the germline ends. The CDR3 is made up of 15 amino acids. Per the germline V gene, CDR1 is MDHEN and CDR2 is SYDVKM. The DNA read from the CDR3 is TGTGCCAGCAGTCCTACGTCCGACTGGAACAATGAG. This translates into CASSPTSDWNNE. The complete CDR3 sequence is CASSPTSDWNNEQFF.

This clone was recorded at least ten times. The read ends 3 residues early relative to the CDR3; the germline J gene fills the gap. The V and J genes are TRBV7-9 and TRBJ2-5; D is possibly TRBD2 (6 bases). Trimming left V 2 bases short and J 1 base short, with 11 bases between. The CDR3 length is 15 residues. Germline V gene sequence: CDR1 SEHNR, CDR2 FQNEAQ (reference sequence). The covered CDR3 bases are TGTGCCAGCAGCTTAATCGGCGGGGTCCAAGAGACC. Protein: CASSLIGGVQET. The full CDR3 sequence reads CASSLIGGVQETQYF.

This clone came up many times. At one of its ends the junction is not consistent with the germline gene, which may arise from a read error. With the read ending 3 residues before the CDR3 end, the germline J gene is used to fill in that end. The chain is built from TRBV4-2 and TRBJ2-3; D might be TRBD1 (5 bases). Germline V gene data show CDR1 as LGHNA and CDR2 as YNFKEQ. The CDR3 runs 14 residues. The CDR3 loop is CASSDDSYTDTQYF. The sequenced part of the CDR3 DNA is TGCGCCAGCAGCGATGACAGCTACACAGATACG.

This clone was seen repeatedly, ten times or more. Sequencing ends 3 residues short of the CDR3 end; the germline J gene provides the rest. The chain combines TRBV23-1 with TRBJ2-7, with 8 bases aligning to TRBD1. TRBV23-1 is an open reading frame, and its role is uncertain. After removal of 2 bases from V and 4 bases from J, the junction contained 10 bases not matched to a gene. The CDR3 contains 16 residues. CDR3 region: CASSQIRRQGFYEQYF. The sequenced part of the CDR3 DNA is TGCGCCAGCAGTCAAATCCGTAGACAGGGGTTTTACGAG.

This clone was observed at least ten times. The sequenced fragment ends 3 residues before the CDR3 boundary, so the rest is inferred from the germline J gene. The rearrangement links TRBV20-1 to TRBJ1-1; D not resolved. CDR3 size: 14 residues. In germline, CDR1 is DFQATT, CDR2 SNEGSKA (reference sequence). With 3 bases removed from V and 0 bases from J, the gap between germline ends came to 11 bases. The CDR3 is CSASGPPMNTEAFF. Partial CDR3 DNA: TGCAGTGCTAGTGGGCCCCCCATGAACACTGAA.

Many counts were recorded for this clone. Read sequence stops 3 residues before the CDR3 end, and the germline J gene provides the missing end. The chain employs TRBV5-4 and TRBJ2-2, with 7 bases aligning to TRBD1. Germline-derived CDR1 and CDR2 are SGHNT and YYREEE (reference sequence). J lost 0 bases, V lost 3 bases, and 5 bases had no gene match. The CDR3 consists of 16 residues. The CDR3 reads CASSSRDSTNTGELFF. The CDR3 bases that were read are TGTGCCAGCAGCTCACGGGACAGCACGAACACCGGGGAG. Using reference TRBV5-4 and TRBJ2-2 for the parts outside the CDR3, the full variable domain is ETGVTQSPTHLIKTRGQQVTLRCSSQSGHNTVSWYQQALGQGPQFIFQYYREEENGRGNFPPRFSGLQFPNYSSELNVNALELDDSALYLCASSSRDSTNTGELFFGEGSRLTVL.

This clone was recorded at least ten times. The chain's CDR3 is CSVLDYKGTYEQYF. The CDR3 bases that were read are TGCAGCGTTTTAGACTACAAAGGTACCTACGAG. This chain links TRBV29-1 with TRBJ2-7; TRBD2 is a possible D gene (5 bases). The read ends 3 residues shy of where the CDR3 ends; the end is completed using the germline J gene. Germline values: CDR1 SQVTM, CDR2 ANQGSEA. This CDR3 spans 14 amino acids. V lost 5 bases and J 2 bases, leaving 16 bases between the germline ends.

This clone was seen many times. The read terminates 3 residues before the CDR3 end, so the remaining end is supplied by the germline J gene. V usage is TRBV19 and J usage is TRBJ2-7; the match to TRBD1 covers 10 bases. The V gene's germline CDR1 is LNHDA and CDR2 SQIVND (reference sequence). The CDR3 length is 15 residues. J lost 4 bases, V lost 4 bases, and 7 bases had no gene match. The CDR3 bases that were read are TGTGCCAGTAGTAACTCCGGGACAGGGGCATACGAG. Protein product: CASSNSGTGAYE. From start to end, the CDR3 is CASSNSGTGAYEQYF.

This clone was recorded at least ten times. The CDR3 end lies 3 residues beyond the end of the read and is filled in from the germline J gene. The chain links TRBV30 to TRBJ2-3, with TRBD2 matching 7 bases. The CDR3 covers 14 residues. The ends lost 3 bases at V and 0 bases at J; junction bases unmatched: 3. From germline, CDR1 is GTSNPN and CDR2 SVGIG (reference sequence). The CDR3: CAWRGLSSTDTQYF. The CDR3 DNA, read in part, is TGTGCCTGGAGGGGACTATCGAGCACAGATACG.